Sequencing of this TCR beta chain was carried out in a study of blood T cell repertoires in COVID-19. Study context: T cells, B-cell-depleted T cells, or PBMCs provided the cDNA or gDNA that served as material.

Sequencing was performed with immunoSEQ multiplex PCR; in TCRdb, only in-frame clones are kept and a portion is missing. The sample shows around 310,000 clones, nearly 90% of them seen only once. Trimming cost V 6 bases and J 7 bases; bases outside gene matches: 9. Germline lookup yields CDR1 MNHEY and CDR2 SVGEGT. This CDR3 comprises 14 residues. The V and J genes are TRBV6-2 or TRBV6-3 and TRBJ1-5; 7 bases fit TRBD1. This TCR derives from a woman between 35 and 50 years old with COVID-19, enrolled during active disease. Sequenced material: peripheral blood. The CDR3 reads CASSPGGGRQPQHF. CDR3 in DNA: TGTGCCAGCAGCCCAGGGGGTGGGAGACAGCCCCAGCATTTT.